This T cell receptor beta chain was obtained from a study of blood T cell repertoires in COVID-19. About the study: Donors in the United States, Italy and Spain gave samples during acute or convalescent COVID-19.

Assay: immunoSEQ multiplex PCR; the TCRdb copy retains only in-frame clones and omits some. The sample shows 240,000 or so clones, more than 85% of them seen only once. The CDR3 spans 13 residues. CDR1 MDHEN and CDR2 SYDVKM come from the germline V gene. Trimming cost V 3 bases and J 10 bases, with 13 bases left between them. Study members were between roughly 18 and 90 years old and lived in about two dozen US regions. Cohort placement rested on clinical history that participants reported themselves. Two negative PCRs, clearance, or symptom resolution had been documented for recovered Cohort 3 donors.

Specimen: PBMCs or T cells enriched from blood (not recorded which). This sequence was found in a man between 35 and 55 years old who had recovered from COVID-19. The chain is built from TRBV28 and TRBJ1-5, with D possibly matching TRBD1 (6 bases). This chain's CDR3 is CASSLGDGTPQHF. CDR3 sequence (DNA): TGTGCCAGCAGTTTGGGGGATGGGACACCCCAGCATTTT.